The clone carrying this T cell receptor beta chain has only one observation. Antigen: not known. The data were produced by immunoSEQ multiplex PCR, yet TCRdb's version contains in-frame clones alone and is incomplete. The sample lists around 120,000 clones, approximately 85% occurring once. This CDR3 has 13 amino acids. Germline V gives CDR1 SNHLY, CDR2 FYNNEI. The V and J ends lost 6 bases and 9 bases respectively, with 12 bases between them. This specimen comes from a study of T cell responses to AZD1222 COVID-19 vaccine. General study findings and limits: Without day 14 samples, only post-peak T cell repertoires were studied. Vaccination with two AZD1222 doses was followed by a rise in Spike-specific TCR breadth and depth.

The sequence came from an adult in good health. The chain is built from TRBV2 and TRBJ1-6; no firm D call. The sequenced sample was peripheral blood, obtained on day 0 of MenACWY control vaccination. DNA for the CDR3: TGTGCCAGCAGAACTTCCAGCCGTTCACCCCTCCACTTT. It is translated as CASRTSSRSPLHF.